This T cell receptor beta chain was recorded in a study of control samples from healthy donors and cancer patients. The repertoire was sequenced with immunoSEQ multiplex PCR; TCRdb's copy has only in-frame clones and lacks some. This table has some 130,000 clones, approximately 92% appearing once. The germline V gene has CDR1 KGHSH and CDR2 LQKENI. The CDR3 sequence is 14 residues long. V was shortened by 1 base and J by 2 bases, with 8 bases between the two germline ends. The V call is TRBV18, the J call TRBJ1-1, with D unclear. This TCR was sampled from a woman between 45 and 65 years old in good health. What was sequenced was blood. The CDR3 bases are TGTGCCAGCTCACCACTGGACGCTAACACTGAAGCTTTCTTT. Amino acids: CASSPLDANTEAFF.